These 24 T cell receptor beta chains came from one sample sequenced in a study of cytomegalovirus exposure and HLA in healthy donors. PCR employed 60 Vbeta and 13 Jbeta primers. The protocol was immunoSEQ multiplex PCR, while the TCRdb copy is restricted to in-frame clones and leaves out a portion. The table records tens of thousands of clones, around three fifths of them present only once. Sample: PBMCs. These receptors came from a woman between 45 and 60 years old in good health and CMV-seropositive.

As concerns this clone: A read error may produce the germline difference seen at one junction end. J is TRBJ2-5 and V is TRBV7-9; TRBD2 agrees at 7 bases. Germline V gene lookup returns CDR1 SEHNR and CDR2 FQNEAQ (reference sequence). The CDR3 totals 13 residues. The CDR3 nucleotides are TGTTCCAGCAGCTTGGGGGGGGAAGAGACCCAGTACTTC. It codes for CSSSLGGEETQYF.

At least ten counts were recorded for this clone. This chain uses TRBV4-1 with TRBJ2-1; 9 nucleotides align to TRBD1. The CDR3 covers 13 residues. The J segment lost 15 bases and the V segment lost 0 bases, leaving 6 bases of the junction unmatched. Looked up from germline, CDR1 is MGHRA and CDR2 is YSYEKL. Here the CDR3 DNA reads TGCGCCAGCAGCCAAGATGGGACAGGGCTGCCGTTCTTC. This translates into CASSQDGTGLPFF.

The sample holds one count of this clone. The V gene is TRBV7-2, the J gene TRBJ2-3; TRBD2 matches 7 bases. Looked up from germline, CDR1 is SGHTA and CDR2 is FQGNSA. Trimming removed 0 bases from V and 4 bases from J; junction bases left unmatched: 1. The CDR3 has 14 residues. The CDR3 region is CASSLALAADTQYF. In DNA, the CDR3 is TGTGCCAGCAGCTTAGCCCTAGCGGCAGATACGCAGTATTTT. Full variable domain (rest looked up from reference TRBV7-2 and TRBJ2-3): GAGVSQSPSNKVTEKGKDVELRCDPISGHTALYWYRQSLGQGLEFLIYFQGNSAPDKSGLPSDRFSAERTGGSVSTLTIQRTQQEDSAVYLCASSLALAADTQYFGPGTRLTVL.

This sequence joins TRBV30 and TRBJ2-7, with a tentative D call TRBD1 (5 bases). V was pared by 2 bases and J by 0 bases, with 11 bases between. The CDR3 has 14 amino acids. From germline, CDR1 is GTSNPN and CDR2 SVGIG (reference sequence). The CDR3 is CAWSPPQGSYEQYF. The CDR3 bases are TGTGCCTGGAGTCCACCCCAGGGCTCCTACGAGCAGTACTTC. Full variable domain (remainder filled in from reference TRBV30 and TRBJ2-7): SQTIHQWPATLVQPVGSPLSLECTVEGTSNPNLYWYRQAAGRGLQLLFYSVGIGQISSEVPQNLSASRPQDRQFILSSKKLLLSDSGFYLCAWSPPQGSYEQYFGPGTRLTVT.

The V and J genes are TRBV5-6 and TRBJ2-7; possibly TRBD1 for D (6 bases). Trimming took 0 bases from V and 0 from J, leaving 7 bases between them. The CDR3 is 14 residues long. Germline CDR1 reads SGHDT; CDR2 reads YYEEEE. The CDR3 loop reads CASSLGTASYEQYF. The CDR3 coding sequence is TGTGCCAGCAGCTTGGGGACAGCCTCCTACGAGCAGTACTTC.

The V and J genes are TRBV19 and TRBJ1-4; D is uncertain. The germline V and J ends were trimmed by 2 bases and 0 bases, with 10 bases remaining between them. Germline V gene lookup returns CDR1 LNHDA and CDR2 SQIVND (reference sequence). This CDR3 has 16 residues. CDR3 loop: CASSIIIGATNEKLFF. As DNA, the CDR3 is TGTGCCAGTAGTATAATTATTGGAGCAACTAATGAAAAACTGTTTTTT.

This chain connects TRBV5-1 to TRBJ2-3, with D possibly TRBD1 on 6 matching bases. V lost 7 bases, J lost 1 base, and 16 bases lay in between. Germline V CDR1 and CDR2: SGHRS, YFSETQ. The CDR3 extends over 15 amino acids. The CDR3 loop is CASYDRSSGTDTQYF. As DNA, the CDR3 is TGCGCCAGCTACGACAGGTCGTCGGGCACAGATACGCAGTATTTT.

V is TRBV5-3 and J is TRBJ1-5, with unresolved D. TRBV5-3 is annotated as an ORF whose role is uncertain. V lost 1 base to trimming and J lost 4 bases, with 9 bases between them. The CDR3 totals 14 residues. DNA for the CDR3: TGTGCCAGAAGCTTGCATGGAGGGAATCAGCCCCAGCATTTT. It specifies CARSLHGGNQPQHF.

The chain uses TRBV9 and TRBJ2-2; D is perhaps TRBD1 (6 bases). V gave up 3 bases and J gave up 5 bases, with 14 bases separating them. The CDR3 covers 15 residues. Germline CDR1 and CDR2: SGDLS and YYNGEE. The CDR3 bases are TGTGCCAGCAGCGCACAGGGAGTGGGAACCGGGGAGCTGTTTTTT. Translation: CASSAQGVGTGELFF.

The chain is built from TRBV19 and TRBJ2-5; possible D gene TRBD1, 6 bases. Deletions cut 5 bases from V and 4 bases from J, with 17 bases between. Looked up from germline, CDR1 is LNHDA and CDR2 is SQIVND (reference sequence). This CDR3 has 15 residues. CDR3 sequence (DNA): TGTGCCAGTAGTCTCCGGACAGAAAGGGGAGAGACCCAGTACTTC. This encodes CASSLRTERGETQYF.

This clone was recorded a few times. The V gene is TRBV4-3, the J gene TRBJ2-7; 11 positions agree with TRBD1. Per the germline V gene, CDR1 is LGHNA and CDR2 is YSLEER. V gave up 4 bases and J gave up 4 bases; unmatched junction bases: 0. The CDR3 length is 13 residues. CDR3 sequence reads: CASSRDRGYEQYF. The CDR3 DNA is TGCGCCAGCAGCCGGGACAGGGGGTACGAGCAGTACTTC.

V gene TRBV5-1 combines with J gene TRBJ2-1; the match to TRBD2 covers 9 bases. CDR3 length: 15 residues. With V trimmed by 6 bases and J by 9 bases, 13 bases remained unmatched. Germline values: CDR1 SGHRS, CDR2 YFSETQ. CDR3 coding DNA: TGCGCCAGCACCCCGAGTAGCGGGGGTCAGGGTGAGCAGTTCTTC. Its protein is CASTPSSGGQGEQFF.

This clone was detected only a few times. The chain couples TRBV28 to TRBJ1-1; D is ambiguous. The CDR3 is 15 residues long. CDR1 and CDR2 from the germline V gene are MDHEN and SYDVKM. Trimming took off 6 bases at V and 0 bases at J, with 14 bases between the two ends. CDR3 in amino acids: CASSPPREMNTEAFF. The CDR3 DNA is TGTGCCAGCAGCCCTCCCCGGGAGATGAACACTGAAGCTTTCTTT.

The chain has TRBV9 and TRBJ2-1; tentatively, D is TRBD1 (6 bases). The CDR3 totals 15 residues. Trimming pared 4 bases from V and 8 bases from J, leaving 19 bases between. CDR1 and CDR2 from the germline V gene are SGDLS and YYNGEE. As DNA, the CDR3 is TGTGCCAGCAGCCCCAAAGATGGGGGCAATCATGAGCAGTTCTTC. Translated, it gives CASSPKDGGNHEQFF.

This clone has just a few counts. The rearrangement joins TRBV28 to TRBJ2-7, with TRBD1 matching over 7 bases. Germline assignment: CDR1 MDHEN and CDR2 SYDVKM. The ends lost 2 bases at V and 1 base at J; junction bases unmatched: 5. The CDR3 loop spans 15 amino acids. The DNA of the CDR3 is TGTGCCAGCAGTTTACTAACAGGGGCTTCCTACGAGCAGTACTTC. Translation: CASSLLTGASYEQYF.

This clone was seen only a few times. V is TRBV27 and J is TRBJ2-3, with D possibly TRBD1 on 6 matching bases. V shed 4 bases and J shed 2 bases, with 10 bases lying between them. Germline CDR1 is MNHEY and CDR2 is SMNVEV (reference sequence). CDR3 length: 14 residues. The CDR3 sequence: CASSSTGITDTQYF. The CDR3 DNA reads as TGTGCCAGCAGTTCTACAGGGATCACAGATACGCAGTATTTT.

V usage is TRBV2 and J usage is TRBJ1-2; a weak D match, TRBD1 (6 bases). The CDR3 contains 11 residues. Trimming cost V 7 bases and J 10 bases, with 13 bases left between them. The germline gives CDR1 SNHLY, CDR2 FYNNEI. The CDR3 nucleotides read TGTGCCAGCACCCCGGACAGCGCCTACACCTTC. It is translated as CASTPDSAYTF.

The chain is built from TRBV19 and TRBJ1-1; no definite D call. There are 13 residues in the CDR3. The germline V and J ends were trimmed by 1 base and 6 bases, with 9 bases remaining between them. Germline V lookup: CDR1 LNHDA, CDR2 SQIVND (reference sequence). This chain's CDR3 is CASSIGYQAEAFF. In nucleotides, the CDR3 is TGTGCCAGTAGTATAGGGTACCAGGCTGAAGCTTTCTTT.

V and J are TRBV29-1 and TRBJ2-5; D remains unclear. This CDR3 has 11 residues. Germline CDR1 SQVTM, CDR2 ANQGSEA. Trimming cost V 7 bases and J 5 bases, with 11 bases left between them. This chain's CDR3 is CSGRSEETQYF. CDR3 nucleotides: TGCAGCGGTAGATCGGAGGAGACCCAGTACTTC.

This clone turned up a few times. V is TRBV7-8 and J is TRBJ1-4; D is undetermined. Germline values: CDR1 SGHVS, CDR2 FQNEAQ. The CDR3 has 13 residues. With 8 bases removed from V and 8 bases from J, the gap between germline ends came to 15 bases. This CDR3 is CASSLSAVEKLFF. The CDR3 DNA reads as TGTGCCAGCTCCCTTAGTGCGGTGGAAAAACTGTTTTTT.

The chain is built from TRBV5-3 and TRBJ2-2, with TRBD2 matching 9 bases. TRBV5-3 is an open reading frame whose function is uncertain. J was trimmed by 8 bases and V by 8 bases; bases with no gene match: 16. CDR3 size: 16 residues. CDR3 in DNA: TGTGCCAGCCTGTCGTCAGCGGGGGGCCCGGGGGGGGAGCTGTTTTTT. Amino acids: CASLSSAGGPGGELFF.

The V gene is TRBV2, the J gene TRBJ2-1, with 8 bases fitting TRBD2. Germline V gene data show CDR1 as SNHLY and CDR2 as FYNNEI. V dropped 7 bases and J dropped 6; count of bases not matched to a gene: 11. This CDR3 is 15 amino acids long. CDR3 loop: CASTERGSLANEQFF. Here the CDR3 DNA reads TGTGCCAGCACTGAGCGGGGGTCGTTGGCCAATGAGCAGTTCTTC.

This clone was found a few times. V gene TRBV28 combines with J gene TRBJ2-1, with D perhaps matching TRBD2 (5 bases). V lost 7 bases to trimming and J lost 8 bases, with 18 bases between them. Germline loops: CDR1 MDHEN, CDR2 SYDVKM. The CDR3 loop spans 14 amino acids. The chain's CDR3 is CASTLAQPGHEQFF. In DNA, the CDR3 is TGTGCCAGCACCCTAGCCCAACCCGGGCATGAGCAGTTCTTC.

This chain joins TRBV5-1 and TRBJ2-1; D might be TRBD1 (6 bases). Germline V gene sequence: CDR1 SGHRS, CDR2 YFSETQ. Trimming pared 1 base from V and 6 bases from J, leaving 11 bases between. This CDR3 has 14 amino acids. The CDR3 DNA sequence: TGCGCCAGCAGCTTGTTGGGACAAAGCAATGAGCAGTTCTTC. This translates into CASSLLGQSNEQFF.